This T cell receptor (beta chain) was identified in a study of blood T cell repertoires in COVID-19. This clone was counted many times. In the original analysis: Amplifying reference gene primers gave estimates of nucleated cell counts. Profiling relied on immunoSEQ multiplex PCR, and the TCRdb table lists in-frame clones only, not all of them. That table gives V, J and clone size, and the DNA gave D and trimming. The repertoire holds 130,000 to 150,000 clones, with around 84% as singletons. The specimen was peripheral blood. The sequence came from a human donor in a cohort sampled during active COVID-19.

CDR3 sequence: CASSYERRGYTF. Here the CDR3 DNA reads TGTGCCAGCAGTTACGAGCGGAGGGGCTACACCTTC. The V and J genes are TRBV6-2 or TRBV6-3 and TRBJ1-2, with D hard to call. CDR3 size: 12 residues. CDR1 is MNHEY, CDR2 SVGEGT, per germline. Trimming removed 2 bases at V and 8 bases at J, with 9 bases between.